This TCR beta chain was found in a study of cytomegalovirus exposure and HLA in healthy donors. Overall study: In a later analysis, it was reported that the approximately 110 validation repertoires had been produced on the same platform as the 670 or so repertoires belonging to the first cohort.

From germline, CDR1 is MNHNY and CDR2 SVGAGI (reference sequence). The CDR3 is made up of 13 amino acids. Trimming shortened V by 0 bases and J by 1 base, and 3 bases separated the two germline ends. While the first cohort had around 700 subjects, the donors belonged to the separate validation cohort of 100 to 150 subjects. Assay used: immunoSEQ multiplex PCR; TCRdb lists only in-frame clones, some missing. Of 150,000 to 200,000 clones listed, more than 75% are singletons. The chain carries TRBV6-6 and TRBJ1-1, with D unclear. This TCR derives from a man aged 18 to 29 in good health and CMV-seropositive. The sample comprised PBMCs. CDR3 in amino acids: CASSYSWNTEAFF. In DNA form, the CDR3 reads TGTGCCAGCAGTTACTCCTGGAACACTGAAGCTTTCTTT.